The 27 T cell receptor beta chains below come from one sample, sequenced in a study of blood T cell repertoires in COVID-19 (dated by TCRdb to 2020 to 2022). Preparation of the library involved the immunoSEQ multiplex PCR assay. This immuneACCESS table, as held by TCRdb, lists in-frame sequences with V and J called but not all clones. Of the missing ones, under half trace to an unresolved V gene in checked studies; the others have no known cause. In all, the sample holds about 160,000 clones, and 80% to 90% of those were seen once. The ten most abundant clones make up about 3% of the sample. Sequenced sample: peripheral blood. These receptors came from a man in his 60s with acute or convalescent COVID-19.

The chain links TRBV2 to TRBJ1-1; D not certain. The germline V gene encodes CDR1 SNHLY and CDR2 FYNNEI. The CDR3 runs 13 residues. V was trimmed by 10 bases and J by 1 base, leaving 13 bases between them. The CDR3 sequence: CATPSSRNTEAFF. The CDR3 nucleotides read TGTGCCACCCCAAGCTCGAGGAACACTGAAGCTTTCTTT.

V is TRBV3-1 (or the pseudogene TRBV3-2) and J is TRBJ2-1; 8 nucleotides agree with TRBD2. CDR1 and CDR2 from the germline V gene are LGHDT and YNNKEL (reference sequence). V was clipped by 7 bases and J by 5 bases; unmatched bases: 1. The length of the CDR3 is 12 residues. The CDR3 reads CASTGLDNEQFF. The CDR3 coding sequence is TGTGCCAGCACGGGACTAGACAATGAGCAGTTCTTC.

The V and J genes are TRBV10-3 and TRBJ1-3; D unresolved. The length of the CDR3 is 14 residues. Trimming cost V 3 bases and J 0 bases, with 6 bases left between them. CDR1 and CDR2 (germline): ENHRY, SYGVKD. CDR3 sequence: CAISDRYSGNTIYF. CDR3 DNA: TGTGCCATCAGTGACAGGTACTCTGGAAACACCATATATTTT.

The chain has TRBV12-3 or TRBV12-4 and TRBJ2-7; D is possibly TRBD2 (6 bases). This CDR3 spans 13 amino acids. Trimming pared 5 bases from V and 6 bases from J, leaving 14 bases between. The CDR3, as DNA: TGTGCCAGCAGTGGGACGGGAGTGGGCGAGCAGTACTTC. This translates into CASSGTGVGEQYF.

V and J are TRBV19 and TRBJ1-2; D may be TRBD1 (5 bases). Trimming took 4 bases from V and 2 from J, leaving 17 bases between them. The CDR3 extends over 16 amino acids. Looked up from germline, CDR1 is LNHDA and CDR2 is SQIVND (reference sequence). The CDR3 loop is CASSNPEAGKNYGYTF. The CDR3 DNA reads as TGTGCCAGTAGTAACCCCGAGGCAGGGAAGAACTATGGCTACACCTTC.

The chain carries TRBV14 and TRBJ2-4, with 8 bases matching TRBD1. The V gene's germline CDR1 is SGHDN and CDR2 FVKESK. The V gene end was trimmed by 1 base and the J gene end by 1 base; junction bases not matched to a gene: 3. The CDR3 is 16 residues long. The CDR3 DNA reads TGTGCCAGCAGCCAAGGAGGGACAGGCGCCAAAAACATTCAGTACTTC. Translation gives CASSQGGTGAKNIQYF.

The J gene is TRBJ2-3, the V gene TRBV5-1; tentatively, D is TRBD2 (6 bases). Trimming left V 2 bases short and J 0 bases short, with 13 bases between. Looked up from germline, CDR1 is SGHRS and CDR2 is YFSETQ. The CDR3 runs 16 residues. CDR3 residues: CASSFSGSTSTDTQYF. For the CDR3, the DNA is TGCGCCAGCAGCTTCAGCGGGTCTACTAGCACAGATACGCAGTATTTT.

J is TRBJ2-7 and V is TRBV2; possible D gene TRBD1, 5 bases. Between the trimmed V and J ends, which lost 6 bases and 3 bases, there was a span of 15 bases. This CDR3 region has 14 residues. The germline V gene encodes CDR1 SNHLY and CDR2 FYNNEI. CDR3 in amino acids: CASRTQETSYEQYF. The CDR3, as DNA: TGTGCCAGCAGAACACAGGAGACCAGCTACGAGCAGTACTTC.

V is TRBV14 and J is TRBJ2-5, with 9 positions matching TRBD2. The CDR3 runs to 15 residues. Germline loops: CDR1 SGHDN, CDR2 FVKESK. V shed 4 bases and J 2 bases; nucleotides not matched to a gene: 5. CDR3 in amino acids: CASSRGGAGQETQYF. The CDR3, as DNA: TGTGCCAGCAGCCGCGGGGGGGCAGGACAAGAGACCCAGTACTTC.

The V call is TRBV5-1, the J call TRBJ1-3, with D possibly being TRBD1 (6 bases). This CDR3 comprises 16 residues. V gave up 2 bases and J gave up 0 bases, with 12 bases separating them. The germline V gene encodes CDR1 SGHRS and CDR2 YFSETQ. The chain's CDR3 is CASSFGGASSGNTIYF. The CDR3, as DNA: TGCGCCAGCAGCTTTGGGGGGGCGAGCTCTGGAAACACCATATATTTT.

The rearrangement uses TRBV19 and TRBJ1-2; the match to TRBD1 covers 7 bases. The V and J ends lost 5 bases and 6 bases, in that order; junction bases with no gene match: 9. Germline V gene data show CDR1 as LNHDA and CDR2 as SQIVND (reference sequence). CDR3 length equals 14 residues. CDR3 amino acids: CASSRDRLPNGYTF. The DNA for the CDR3 is TGTGCCAGTAGTCGGGACAGACTCCCCAATGGCTACACCTTC.

The chain has TRBV18 and TRBJ2-1, with 7 bases fitting TRBD2. Trimming removed 5 bases from V and 4 bases from J; junction bases left unmatched: 8. The length of the CDR3 is 15 residues. Germline V gene lookup returns CDR1 KGHSH and CDR2 LQKENI. The CDR3 loop reads CASSTGTGGYNEQFF. DNA of the CDR3: TGTGCCAGCTCAACGGGGACGGGGGGTTACAATGAGCAGTTCTTC.

V and J are TRBV11-2 and TRBJ2-7, with 11 positions matching TRBD2. This CDR3 spans 14 amino acids. Trimming took 2 bases from V and 4 from J; bases not matched to a gene: 1. CDR1 is SGHAT, CDR2 FQNNGV, per germline. The CDR3 is CASSLLAGGYEQYF. CDR3 nucleotides: TGTGCCAGCAGCTTACTAGCGGGAGGTTACGAGCAGTACTTC.

The rearrangement joins TRBV29-1 to TRBJ1-5, with TRBD1 matching 7 bases. Germline assignment: CDR1 SQVTM and CDR2 ANQGSEA. Trimming removed 7 bases from V and 1 base from J; junction bases left unmatched: 4. This CDR3 comprises 13 residues. This chain's CDR3 is CSATGASNQPQHF. The CDR3 DNA sequence: TGCAGCGCCACAGGGGCAAGCAATCAGCCCCAGCATTTT.

This clone showed up just a few times. J is TRBJ2-3 and V is TRBV24-1, with D possibly being TRBD1 (7 bases). Germline V gene data show CDR1 as KGHDR and CDR2 as SFDVKD. This CDR3 region has 14 residues. V lost 3 bases and J 6 bases, leaving 12 bases between the germline ends. The CDR3 protein is CATSDDRAGDTQYF. In DNA, the CDR3 is TGTGCCACCAGTGATGACAGGGCGGGGGATACGCAGTATTTT.

This clone has only one observation. The rearrangement uses TRBV6-5 and TRBJ2-2; D possibly corresponds to TRBD2 (6 bases). The germline CDR1 and CDR2 sequences are MNHEY and SVGAGI. The V end was cut by 3 bases, the J end by 3 bases, with 14 bases between. There are 16 residues in the CDR3. CDR3 sequence (DNA): TGTGCCAGCAGTTATTATAGCGGAGAAGACACCGGGGAGCTGTTTTTT. Its protein is CASSYYSGEDTGELFF.

The V gene is TRBV27, the J gene TRBJ2-7; possible D gene TRBD1, 6 bases. Between the trimmed V and J ends, which lost 3 bases and 2 bases, there was a span of 11 bases. There are 14 residues in the CDR3. CDR1 MNHEY and CDR2 SMNVEV come from the germline V gene (reference sequence). CDR3 nucleotides: TGTGCCAGCAGTTTGAACAGGGTCGCCTACGAGCAGTACTTC. This gives the protein CASSLNRVAYEQYF.

The chain uses TRBV5-1 and TRBJ1-5; TRBD1 might be the D (5 bases). V shed 8 bases and J shed 5 bases, with 14 bases lying between them. The length of the CDR3 is 13 residues. The germline V gene has CDR1 SGHRS and CDR2 YFSETQ. CDR3 nucleotides: TGCGCCAGTCCCCCCGGGGGGGATCAGCCCCAGCATTTT. Protein product: CASPPGGDQPQHF.

The chain couples TRBV7-3 to TRBJ2-2; maybe TRBD2 (6 bases). The CDR3 sequence is 14 residues long. Germline loops: CDR1 SGHTA, CDR2 FQGTGA. V gave up 5 bases and J gave up 1 base, with 8 bases separating them. The CDR3 here is CASSHGGNTGELFF. The DNA for the CDR3 is TGTGCCAGCAGCCACGGGGGGAACACCGGGGAGCTGTTTTTT.

The count of this clone is one. The J gene is TRBJ2-5, the V gene TRBV10-2; D perhaps matches TRBD1 (5 bases). CDR3 length equals 15 residues. Germline assignment: CDR1 WSHSY and CDR2 SAAADI. The germline V and J ends were trimmed by 6 bases and 0 bases, with 14 bases remaining between them. CDR3 sequence (DNA): TGCGCCAGCAGCGGAAAGGGGTTATACCAAGAGACCCAGTACTTC. Protein sequence: CASSGKGLYQETQYF.

This clone appeared a few times. CDR3 coding DNA: TGTGCCTGGAGTATGACAGGCATAAACACTGAAGCTTTCTTT. Residues: CAWSMTGINTEAFF. The chain couples TRBV30 to TRBJ1-1; D is possibly TRBD1 (6 bases). V was cut by 2 bases and J by 2 bases, with 12 bases left in between. This CDR3 region has 14 residues. Germline V gives CDR1 GTSNPN, CDR2 SVGIG (reference sequence).

The chain recombines TRBV5-1 with TRBJ1-4, with D unclear. Trimming removed 0 bases from V and 4 bases from J, with 13 bases in between. Germline V lookup: CDR1 SGHRS, CDR2 YFSETQ. The CDR3 has 16 amino acids. The CDR3, as DNA: TGCGCCAGCAGCTTGGGGGGAGCGGGCCTTAATGAAAAACTGTTTTTT. This encodes CASSLGGAGLNEKLFF.

CDR3 DNA sequence: TGTGCCAGTAGTATACCCGGGGGGACCCGGCCTTACGAGCAGTACTTC. It codes for CASSIPGGTRPYEQYF. This chain links TRBV19 with TRBJ2-7, with 7 bases identical to TRBD2. The V and J ends lost 2 bases and 4 bases, in that order; junction bases with no gene match: 11. Germline loops: CDR1 LNHDA, CDR2 SQIVND (reference sequence). This CDR3 has 16 residues.

The rearrangement links TRBV11-2 to TRBJ1-1, with D possibly being TRBD1 (5 bases). Trimming shortened V by 1 base and J by 1 base, and 16 bases separated the two germline ends. Germline loops: CDR1 SGHAT, CDR2 FQNNGV. This CDR3 comprises 17 residues. For the CDR3, the DNA is TGTGCCAGCAGCTTAGGTGGGGCGCGGCGCCAGAACACTGAAGCTTTCTTT. Translation: CASSLGGARRQNTEAFF.

V usage is TRBV18 and J usage is TRBJ1-6, with 7 bases fitting TRBD1. The CDR3 has 15 amino acids. Trimming at V came to 5 bases and at J to 6 bases, leaving 7 bases not matched to a gene. Germline V lookup: CDR1 KGHSH, CDR2 LQKENI. The CDR3 protein is CASSNYGTVNSPLHF. The CDR3 nucleotides are TGTGCCAGCTCAAACTATGGGACAGTTAATTCACCCCTCCACTTT.

The chain recombines TRBV2 with TRBJ1-1; D gene unclear. This CDR3 contains 12 residues. V was shortened by 7 bases and J by 4 bases, with 10 bases between the two germline ends. The germline CDR1 and CDR2 sequences are SNHLY and FYNNEI. This CDR3 reads CASNAVATEAFF. The CDR3 DNA reads as TGTGCCAGCAATGCCGTGGCCACTGAAGCTTTCTTT.

The chain carries TRBV5-1 and TRBJ1-1; D ambiguous. Trimming took off 1 base at V and 1 base at J, with 11 bases between the two ends. The CDR3 covers 15 residues. Germline values: CDR1 SGHRS, CDR2 YFSETQ. The CDR3 DNA reads as TGCGCCAGCAGCTTGCGAGGAAGTGGGAACACTGAAGCTTTCTTT. It translates to CASSLRGSGNTEAFF.